This T cell receptor beta chain is drawn from a study of blood T cell repertoires in COVID-19. About the research overall: Italy, Spain and the United States were the sources of the convalescent and acute COVID-19 samples. Sample material is recorded as cDNA or gDNA derived from T cells, B-cell-depleted T cells, or PBMCs.

How the authors handled the data: Amplification with reference gene primers provided the estimates of nucleated cell counts. The data were produced by immunoSEQ multiplex PCR, yet TCRdb's version contains in-frame clones alone and is incomplete. V and J calls plus clone size are reproduced from that table; the DNA served to infer D and trimming. Among around 60,000 clones, around 70% were seen once, and the ten largest hold 4% to 5.5%. The germline gives CDR1 SGHVS, CDR2 FQNEAQ. This CDR3 is 16 amino acids long. The ends lost 4 bases at V and 7 bases at J; junction bases unmatched: 7. Enrolment of Seattle patients took place during active infection, and they were followed longitudinally.

The genes are TRBV7-8 and TRBJ1-6; TRBD1 aligns across 10 bases. Sequences were obtained from peripheral blood. The source of this sequence is a woman in her seventies with COVID-19, enrolled during active disease. The DNA of the CDR3 is TGTGCCAGCAGCTCCCGGTCGGGACAGGGGAATTCACCCCTCCACTTT. Protein sequence: CASSSRSGQGNSPLHF.